Reported below is one T cell receptor (beta chain). Its antigen is as yet unknown. The source of the sample is a study of cytomegalovirus exposure and HLA in healthy donors. This CDR3 has 14 amino acids. The germline CDR1 and CDR2 sequences are SGDLS and YYNGEE. V was cut by 0 bases and J by 4 bases, with 10 bases left in between. The primer mix had 60 Vbeta and 13 Jbeta primers. TCRdb's table, derived via immunoSEQ multiplex PCR, lists solely in-frame clones and lacks some. The sample records around 150,000 clones, 75% to 85% being singletons. Study-wide results and limits: In a later analysis, an Asian-associated ancestry cluster reportedly showed fewer N-insertions than the approximately 660-donor mean. The authors considered a cluster of highly shared sequence variants likely to be a sequencing artifact. Presence/absence analyses rested on an assumption that sequencing depth was roughly uniform across donors.

Sequences were obtained from PBMCs. This clonotype was obtained from a man aged 30 to 39 in good health and CMV-seronegative. The chain joins TRBV9 to TRBJ2-5; tentative D call: TRBD2 (6 bases). In DNA, the CDR3 is TGTGCCAGCAGCGTAGGTAGCGGCAGAGAGACCCAGTACTTC. Translated: CASSVGSGRETQYF.